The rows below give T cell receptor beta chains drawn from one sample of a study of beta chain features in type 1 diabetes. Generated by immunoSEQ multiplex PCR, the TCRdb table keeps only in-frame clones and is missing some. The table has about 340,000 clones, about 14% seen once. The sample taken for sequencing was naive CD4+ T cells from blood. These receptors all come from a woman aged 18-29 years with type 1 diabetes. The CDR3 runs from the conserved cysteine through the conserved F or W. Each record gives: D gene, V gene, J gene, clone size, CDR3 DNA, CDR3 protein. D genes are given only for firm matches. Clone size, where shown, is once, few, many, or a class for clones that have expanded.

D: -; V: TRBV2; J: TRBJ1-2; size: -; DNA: TGTGCCCCCAAAGGCGGGACGGATGATGGCTACACCTTC; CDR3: CAPKGGTDDGYTF
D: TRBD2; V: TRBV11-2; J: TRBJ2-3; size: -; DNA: TGTGCCAGCAGCCTACTCATTAGCGGGAGTTCAACAGATACGCAGTATTTT; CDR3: CASSLLISGSSTDTQYF
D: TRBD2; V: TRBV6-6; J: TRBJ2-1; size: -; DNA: TGTGCCAGCAGTCGGCGGACTAGCGGCTACAATGAGCAGTTCTTC; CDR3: CASSRRTSGYNEQFF
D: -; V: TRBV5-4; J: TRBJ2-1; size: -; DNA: TGTGCCAGCAGCTCCAAGCGGAACTCCTACAATGAGCAGTTCTTC; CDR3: CASSSKRNSYNEQFF
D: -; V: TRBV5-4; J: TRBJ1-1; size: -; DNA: TGTGCCAGCAGCTCCTCAGGGGTTACTGAAGCTTTCTTT; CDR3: CASSSSGVTEAFF
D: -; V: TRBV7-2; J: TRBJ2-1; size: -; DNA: TGTGCCAGCAGCTTAGGTCCCAACAATGAGCAGTTCTTC; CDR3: CASSLGPNNEQFF
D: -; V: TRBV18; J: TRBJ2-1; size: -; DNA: TGTGCCAGCTCACCGCCTCCAGAGGGCGATGAGCAGTTCTTC; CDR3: CASSPPPEGDEQFF
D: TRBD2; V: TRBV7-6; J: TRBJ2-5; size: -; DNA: TGTGCCAGCAGCTTAGGACTAGCCGGCGAGACCCAGTACTTC; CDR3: CASSLGLAGETQYF
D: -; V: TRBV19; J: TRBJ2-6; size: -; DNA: TGTGCCACGCGCGGGGTCAACGGGGCCAACGTCCTGACTTTC; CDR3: CATRGVNGANVLTF
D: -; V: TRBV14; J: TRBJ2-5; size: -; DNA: TGTGCCAGCAGCCAAGATCGGCCGGGGTTCCGTCGGGAGACCCAGTACTTC; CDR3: CASSQDRPGFRRETQYF
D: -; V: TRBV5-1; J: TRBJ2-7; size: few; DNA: TGCGCCAGCAGCTTGAGGGGAGAGCAGTACTTC; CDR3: CASSLRGEQYF
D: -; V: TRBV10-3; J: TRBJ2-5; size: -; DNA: TGTGCCATCAGTGACCCTAGGATGCGGTCAGAGACCCAGTACTTC; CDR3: CAISDPRMRSETQYF
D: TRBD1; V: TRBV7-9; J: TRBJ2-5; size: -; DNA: TGTGCCAGCAGCCCCCATGGACAGGGGGGTGAGACCCAGTACTTC; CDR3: CASSPHGQGGETQYF
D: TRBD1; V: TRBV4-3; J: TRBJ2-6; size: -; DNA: TGCGCCAGCAGCCAAGAAACGTGGACAGGGATTTCTGGGGCCAACTTCCTGACTTTC; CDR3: CASSQETWTGISGANFLTF
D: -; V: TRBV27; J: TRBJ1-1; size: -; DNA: TGTGCCAGCAGCCCAGGGAGGATGAACACTGAAGCTTTCTTT; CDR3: CASSPGRMNTEAFF
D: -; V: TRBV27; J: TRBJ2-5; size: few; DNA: TGTGCCAGCAGTTTAATCGGGGTTCGGGGGATGGAGACCCAGTACTTC; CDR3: CASSLIGVRGMETQYF